The 21 T cell receptor beta chains listed next were all sequenced from one sample in a study of cytomegalovirus exposure and HLA in healthy donors. Produced via immunoSEQ multiplex PCR; TCRdb's table is partial and in-frame only. Of about 160,000 clones listed, about 90% are singletons. Sequencing was performed on PBMCs. These receptors were collected from a woman in her late teens or twenties in good health and CMV-seropositive.

The CDR3 region is CATQGESYEQYF. The CDR3 coding sequence is TGTGCCACTCAGGGGGAATCCTACGAGCAGTACTTC. J is TRBJ2-7 and V is TRBV18; 7 positions agree with TRBD1. Germline V CDR1 and CDR2: KGHSH, LQKENI. Trimming at V came to 10 bases and at J to 1 base, leaving 4 bases not matched to a gene. CDR3 size: 12 residues.

The chain carries TRBV19 and TRBJ2-1, with D unresolved. CDR1 is LNHDA, CDR2 SQIVND, per germline (reference sequence). The CDR3 is made up of 11 amino acids. The V end lost 5 bases, the J end lost 7 bases, and 6 bases lay between the germline ends. This chain's CDR3 is CASSVHNEQFF. CDR3 nucleotide sequence: TGTGCCAGTAGTGTCCATAATGAGCAGTTCTTC.

The chain has TRBV6-5 and TRBJ2-1; possible D gene TRBD2, 5 bases. V gave up 6 bases and J gave up 7 bases, with 10 bases separating them. The length of the CDR3 is 12 residues. The germline V gene encodes CDR1 MNHEY and CDR2 SVGAGI. The CDR3 bases are TGTGCCAGCAGCAGCGGACGAAATGAGCAGTTCTTC. Its translation is CASSSGRNEQFF.

The V call is TRBV2, the J call TRBJ1-1, with a weak D call TRBD1 (6 bases). The CDR3 extends over 14 amino acids. Germline CDR1 reads SNHLY; CDR2 reads FYNNEI. Trimming pared 6 bases from V and 1 base from J, leaving 12 bases between. This CDR3 reads CASRGQPKNTEAFF. CDR3 nucleotides: TGTGCCAGCAGAGGACAGCCGAAGAACACTGAAGCTTTCTTT.

This chain connects TRBV5-1 to TRBJ1-3; the match to TRBD1 covers 12 bases. Germline values: CDR1 SGHRS, CDR2 YFSETQ. V was pared by 1 base and J by 8 bases, with 10 bases of the junction left unmatched. The CDR3 contains 17 residues. The CDR3 sequence: CASSLRPRDRGQHTIYF. The CDR3 coding sequence is TGCGCCAGCAGCTTGCGGCCCCGGGACAGGGGGCAACACACCATATATTTT.

The V and J genes are TRBV6-1 and TRBJ2-2, with D possibly being TRBD2 (5 bases). V lost 7 bases, J lost 6 bases, and 12 bases lay in between. The CDR3 loop spans 13 amino acids. Germline CDR1 MNHNS, CDR2 SASEGT. As DNA, the CDR3 is TGTGCCAGCACCGAGGCGGGTCCCGGGGAGCTGTTTTTT. It encodes CASTEAGPGELFF.

V and J are TRBV19 and TRBJ2-7, with 7 bases aligning to TRBD2. V lost 4 bases, J lost 2 bases, and 5 bases stayed unmatched. Looked up from germline, CDR1 is LNHDA and CDR2 is SQIVND (reference sequence). The CDR3 is made up of 14 amino acids. CDR3 residues: CASSRAGAPYEQYF. Here the CDR3 DNA reads TGTGCCAGTAGTAGGGCGGGAGCCCCCTACGAGCAGTACTTC.

V and J are TRBV19 and TRBJ2-2, with D possibly matching TRBD1 (5 bases). The CDR3 totals 14 residues. V was shortened by 6 bases and J by 0 bases, with 8 bases between the two germline ends. Germline V gene sequence: CDR1 LNHDA, CDR2 SQIVND (reference sequence). The CDR3 DNA reads as TGTGCCAGTAGCACGGACACGAACACCGGGGAGCTGTTTTTT. Amino acids: CASSTDTNTGELFF.

The chain joins TRBV15 to TRBJ2-3, with D hard to call. The germline V gene has CDR1 LNHNV and CDR2 YYDKDF (reference sequence). Between the trimmed V and J ends, which lost 3 bases and 8 bases, there was a span of 12 bases. This CDR3 is 13 amino acids long. CDR3 loop: CATSRPYVVTQYF. Written as DNA, the CDR3 is TGTGCCACCAGCAGGCCCTATGTTGTTACGCAGTATTTT.

This clone showed up just a few times. The chain couples TRBV19 to TRBJ2-7, with TRBD1 matching 7 bases. Germline trimming cut 2 bases from V and 3 bases from J; bases unmatched to any gene: 7. CDR1 and CDR2 (germline): LNHDA, SQIVND (reference sequence). This CDR3 is 15 amino acids long. In DNA form, the CDR3 reads TGTGCCAGTAGTATACAGGGAGACAGGGTCTACGAGCAGTACTTC. Its translation is CASSIQGDRVYEQYF. Full variable domain (outside the CDR3, taken from reference TRBV19 and TRBJ2-7): DGGITQSPKYLFRKEGQNVTLSCEQNLNHDAMYWYRQDPGQGLRLIYYSQIVNDFQKGDIAEGYSVSREKKESFPLTVTSAQKNPTAFYLCASSIQGDRVYEQYFGPGTRLTVT.

This chain joins TRBV19 and TRBJ1-1, with 11 positions matching TRBD1. V shed 8 bases, J shed 0 bases, and the junction held 8 bases outside the gene matches. Per the germline V gene, CDR1 is LNHDA and CDR2 is SQIVND (reference sequence). The CDR3 spans 16 residues. This chain's CDR3 is CASRGTGGPMNTEAFF. The CDR3 coding sequence is TGTGCCAGTCGCGGGACAGGGGGTCCGATGAACACTGAAGCTTTCTTT.

This chain uses TRBV20-1 with TRBJ1-2; possible D gene TRBD1, 6 bases. Per germline, CDR1 DFQATT and CDR2 SNEGSKA (reference sequence). With 3 bases removed from V and 8 bases from J, the gap between germline ends came to 10 bases. The CDR3 has 11 amino acids. The CDR3 nucleotides read TGCAGTGCTAGTTGGGGGCTCGGCTACACCTTC. This sequence encodes CSASWGLGYTF.

The CDR3 bases are TGTGCCAGCAGGAGGGATGTGGATGGCTACACCTTC. This gives the protein CASRRDVDGYTF. This chain joins TRBV6-5 and TRBJ1-2; D not certain. Germline V gene data show CDR1 as MNHEY and CDR2 as SVGAGI. The CDR3 has 12 residues. Trimming took off 6 bases at V and 6 bases at J, with 11 bases between the two ends.

This chain connects TRBV4-1 to TRBJ2-7, with D hard to call. The V and J ends lost 3 bases and 2 bases respectively, with 17 bases between them. The CDR3 spans 16 residues. CDR1 and CDR2 from the germline V gene are MGHRA and YSYEKL. The DNA of the CDR3 is TGCGCCAGCAGCCATATCGATACAATGGGCGCCTACGAGCAGTACTTC. Protein product: CASSHIDTMGAYEQYF.

The genes are TRBV5-6 and TRBJ2-7; D is possibly TRBD1 (5 bases). Germline CDR1 and CDR2: SGHDT and YYEEEE. This CDR3 is built from 16 residues. Trimming stripped 4 bases from V and 0 bases from J, with 17 bases between. CDR3 loop: CASSTSRQGSSYEQYF. CDR3 nucleotides: TGTGCCAGCAGCACAAGTCGGCAGGGAAGCTCCTACGAGCAGTACTTC.

DNA of the CDR3: TGCGCCAGCAGTGAGCAGAGGGTGACTAATGAAAAACTGTTTTTT. Amino acid sequence: CASSEQRVTNEKLFF. The J gene is TRBJ1-4, the V gene TRBV10-2, with D hard to call. The CDR3 spans 15 residues. Germline V CDR1 and CDR2: WSHSY, SAAADI. The V end was cut by 2 bases, the J end by 2 bases, with 9 bases between.

This rearrangement joins TRBV6-4 to TRBJ2-1; the D is unclear. CDR3 size: 16 residues. Germline V gives CDR1 MRHNA, CDR2 SNTAGT. V lost 0 bases and J lost 0, with 9 bases in between. The CDR3 nucleotides read TGTGCCAGCAGTGACTCTTGGCGGAGCTCCTACAATGAGCAGTTCTTC. It yields the protein CASSDSWRSSYNEQFF.

This clone showed up many times. The chain is built from TRBV29-1 and TRBJ1-2; TRBD1 agrees at 8 bases. This CDR3 has 13 amino acids. J lost 4 bases, V lost 6 bases, and 7 bases had no gene match. Per the germline V gene, CDR1 is SQVTM and CDR2 is ANQGSEA. The CDR3 region is CSVQRTGSYGYTF. In nucleotides, the CDR3 is TGCAGCGTCCAGAGGACAGGGAGCTATGGCTACACCTTC.

This clone was observed a few times. The chain is built from TRBV18 and TRBJ2-7; D is ambiguous. The V and J ends lost 5 bases and 5 bases respectively, with 13 bases between them. The CDR3 spans 13 residues. The germline V gene has CDR1 KGHSH and CDR2 LQKENI. The CDR3 DNA sequence: TGTGCCAGCTCATCAGCCCAGGTCCACGAGCAGTACTTC. Residues: CASSSAQVHEQYF. The whole variable domain, remainder taken from reference TRBV18 and TRBJ2-7, is NAGVMQNPRHLVRRRGQEARLRCSPMKGHSHVYWYRQLPEEGLKFMVYLQKENIIDESGMPKERFSAEFPKEGPSILRIQQVVRGDSAAYFCASSSAQVHEQYFGPGTRLTVT.

This chain links TRBV6-6 with TRBJ2-2, with 8 bases aligning to TRBD1. J lost 7 bases, V lost 5 bases, and 6 bases had no gene match. This CDR3 contains 14 residues. Germline CDR1 MNHNY, CDR2 SVGAGI (reference sequence). The CDR3 region is CASSGTGGNGELFF. The CDR3 region has the DNA TGTGCCAGCAGTGGGACAGGCGGAAACGGGGAGCTGTTTTTT.

The chain links TRBV5-6 to TRBJ2-5, with 8 bases identical to TRBD1. This CDR3 has 17 residues. V was pared by 4 bases and J by 2 bases, with 13 bases of the junction left unmatched. Germline V CDR1 and CDR2: SGHDT, YYEEEE. For the CDR3, the DNA is TGTGCCAGCAGCATCAACTCCAGGGGGCCTGCTCAAGAGACCCAGTACTTC. This gives the protein CASSINSRGPAQETQYF.